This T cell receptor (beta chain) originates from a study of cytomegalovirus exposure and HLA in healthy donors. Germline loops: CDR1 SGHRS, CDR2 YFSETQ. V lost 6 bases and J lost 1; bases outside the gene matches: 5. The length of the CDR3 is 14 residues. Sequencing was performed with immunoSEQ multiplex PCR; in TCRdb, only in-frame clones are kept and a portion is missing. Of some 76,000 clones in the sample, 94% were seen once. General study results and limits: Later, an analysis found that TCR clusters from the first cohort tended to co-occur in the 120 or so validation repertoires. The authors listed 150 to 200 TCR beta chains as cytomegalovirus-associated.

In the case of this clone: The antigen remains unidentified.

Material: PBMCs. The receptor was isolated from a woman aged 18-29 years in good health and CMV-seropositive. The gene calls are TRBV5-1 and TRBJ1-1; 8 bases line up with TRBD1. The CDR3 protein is CASTTGTGNTEAFF. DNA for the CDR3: TGCGCCAGCACCACCGGGACAGGGAACACTGAAGCTTTCTTT.